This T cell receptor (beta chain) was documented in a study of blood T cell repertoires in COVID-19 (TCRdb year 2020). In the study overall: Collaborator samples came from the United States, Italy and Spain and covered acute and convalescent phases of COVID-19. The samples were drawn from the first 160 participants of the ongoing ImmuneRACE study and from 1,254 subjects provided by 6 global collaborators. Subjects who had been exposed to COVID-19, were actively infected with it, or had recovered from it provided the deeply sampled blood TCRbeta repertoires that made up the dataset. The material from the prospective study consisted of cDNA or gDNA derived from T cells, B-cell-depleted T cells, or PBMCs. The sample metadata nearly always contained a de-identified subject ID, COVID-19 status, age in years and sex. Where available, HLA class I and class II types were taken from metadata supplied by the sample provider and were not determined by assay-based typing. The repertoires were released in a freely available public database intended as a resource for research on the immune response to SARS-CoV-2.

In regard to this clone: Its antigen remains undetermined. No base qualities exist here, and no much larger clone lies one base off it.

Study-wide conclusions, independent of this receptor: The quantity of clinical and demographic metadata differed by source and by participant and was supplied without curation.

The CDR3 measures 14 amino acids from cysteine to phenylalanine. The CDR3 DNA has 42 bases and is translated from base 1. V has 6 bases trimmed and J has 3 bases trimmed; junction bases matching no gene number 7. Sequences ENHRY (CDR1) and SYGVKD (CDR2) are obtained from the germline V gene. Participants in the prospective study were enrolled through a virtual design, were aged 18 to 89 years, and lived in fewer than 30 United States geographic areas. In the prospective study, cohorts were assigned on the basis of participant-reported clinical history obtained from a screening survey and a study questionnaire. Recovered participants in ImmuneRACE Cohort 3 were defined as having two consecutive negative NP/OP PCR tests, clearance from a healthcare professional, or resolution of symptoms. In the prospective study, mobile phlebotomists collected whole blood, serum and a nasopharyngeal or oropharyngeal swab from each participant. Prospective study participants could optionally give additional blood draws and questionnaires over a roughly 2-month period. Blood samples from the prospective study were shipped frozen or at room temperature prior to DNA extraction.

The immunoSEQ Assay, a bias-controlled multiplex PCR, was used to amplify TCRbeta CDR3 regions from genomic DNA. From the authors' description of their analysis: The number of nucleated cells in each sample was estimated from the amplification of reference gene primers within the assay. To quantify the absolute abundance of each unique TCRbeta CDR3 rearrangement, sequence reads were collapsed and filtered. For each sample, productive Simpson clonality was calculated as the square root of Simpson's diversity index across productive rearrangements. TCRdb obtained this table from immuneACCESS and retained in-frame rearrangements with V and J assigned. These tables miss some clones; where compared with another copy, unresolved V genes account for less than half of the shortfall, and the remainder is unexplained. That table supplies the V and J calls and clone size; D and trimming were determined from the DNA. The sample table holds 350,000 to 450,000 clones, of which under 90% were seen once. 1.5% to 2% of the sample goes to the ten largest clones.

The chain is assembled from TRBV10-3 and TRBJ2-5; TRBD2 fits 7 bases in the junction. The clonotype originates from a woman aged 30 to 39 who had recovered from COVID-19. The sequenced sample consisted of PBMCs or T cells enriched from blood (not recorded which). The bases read TGTGCCATCAGCAGGGCTAGCGGTAAAGAGACCCAGTACTTC. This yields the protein CAISRASGKETQYF.